The clone carrying this TCR beta chain was counted at least ten times. Its matching antigen is unknown. Drawing of peripheral blood yielded ten milliliters from each donor. A sample-barcoded 5' primer and a J-beta primer mix were used in a second PCR of roughly 6 to 11 cycles. TCRdb called the 5' RACE reads again in MiXCR, with one record for every CDR3 protein. The sample lists under 2 million distinct CDR3 sequences; around 35% were seen once. This specimen belongs to a study of blood T cells in healthy people across ages. The CDR3 length is 14 residues. The germline V gene has CDR1 LNHNV and CDR2 YYDKDF (reference sequence). The V gene end was trimmed by 5 bases and the J gene end by 9 bases; junction bases not matched to a gene: 10. Findings of the study overall: PBMC samples, being unsorted, prevented any conclusive comparison of naive and antigen-experienced cells.

The sequenced sample consisted of blood. This clonotype was sampled from a woman aged 25 to 39 in good health. The V and J genes are TRBV15 and TRBJ2-1, with TRBD2 matching over 7 bases. The CDR3 coding sequence is TGTGCCACCAGCTCCGTGGCCCCGGGGGGTGAGCAGTTCTTC. Translating gives CATSSVAPGGEQFF.